A single sample gave rise to the 20 T cell receptor beta chains below, sequenced in a study of neurological immune-mediated disorders. Using its own MiXCR run on the 5' RACE reads, TCRdb lists one record per CDR3 protein. This sample has tens of thousands of distinct CDR3 sequences, with 2.6% found just once. The sample comprised PBMCs. The receptors shown here come from a woman aged 25 to 39 with multiple sclerosis.

This clonotype has ten or more counts. The rearrangement links TRBV5-6 to TRBJ2-7, with 12 bases aligning to TRBD2. V trimming: 0 bases; J trimming: 4 bases; junction bases outside the gene matches: 8. Germline V gives CDR1 SGHDT, CDR2 YYEEEE. The CDR3 length is 17 residues. For the CDR3, the DNA is TGTGCCAGCAGCTTGGGACTAGCGGGAGCTTTTGCGTACGAGCAGTACTTC. As protein: CASSLGLAGAFAYEQYF.

The CDR3 reads CAWSTSGQGGNEQFF. The CDR3 DNA reads as TGTGCCTGGAGTACCTCGGGACAGGGAGGGAATGAGCAGTTCTTC. The rearrangement links TRBV30 to TRBJ2-1; TRBD1 matches 9 bases. Germline values: CDR1 GTSNPN, CDR2 SVGIG (reference sequence). The CDR3 runs to 15 residues. The V and J ends lost 2 bases and 7 bases, in that order; junction bases with no gene match: 9.

This clonotype occurred many times. V usage is TRBV20-1 and J usage is TRBJ1-2; D might be TRBD1 (6 bases). Looked up from germline, CDR1 is DFQATT and CDR2 is SNEGSKA (reference sequence). This CDR3 contains 15 residues. Trimming shortened V by 0 bases and J by 2 bases, and 13 bases separated the two germline ends. The CDR3 is CSARDRGASNYGYTF. CDR3 DNA sequence: TGCAGTGCTAGAGATCGGGGGGCTTCGAACTATGGCTACACCTTC.

The V call is TRBV7-6, the J call TRBJ2-1; 9 nucleotides align to TRBD2. V dropped 1 base and J dropped 7; count of bases not matched to a gene: 14. The CDR3 is 18 amino acids. Germline CDR1 and CDR2: SGHVS and FNYEAQ. CDR3 DNA sequence: TGTGCCAGCAGCTTAGAGATAATGGGACTAGCCTCTGTAAATGAGCAGTTCTTC. Translating gives CASSLEIMGLASVNEQFF.

Ten or more counts support this clonotype. V is TRBV20-1 and J is TRBJ1-1; D remains ambiguous. Per the germline V gene, CDR1 is DFQATT and CDR2 is SNEGSKA (reference sequence). The CDR3 sequence is 15 residues long. V lost 0 bases to trimming and J lost 0 bases, with 11 bases between them. DNA of the CDR3: TGCAGTGCTAGAGATCTGGGCGGATTGAACACTGAAGCTTTCTTT. Its translation is CSARDLGGLNTEAFF.

This clonotype was seen repeatedly, ten times or more. CDR3 residues: CASSSRTASYTGELFF. CDR3 sequence (DNA): TGTGCCAGCAGCTCGAGGACGGCCTCTTACACCGGGGAGCTGTTTTTT. The rearrangement links TRBV7-3 to TRBJ2-2; D gene ambiguous. This CDR3 has 16 residues. V lost 4 bases and J 3 bases, leaving 15 bases between the germline ends. In germline, CDR1 is SGHTA, CDR2 FQGTGA.

This clonotype has ten or more counts. CDR3 DNA: TGCGCCAGCAGCCCGGACAGGATCTCCCATCGGGACATTCAGTACTTC. Translating gives CASSPDRISHRDIQYF. V and J are TRBV5-1 and TRBJ2-4; 7 nucleotides line up with TRBD1. Germline CDR1 is SGHRS and CDR2 is YFSETQ. The junction had 15 bases not matched to a gene; V was cut back by 4 bases and J by 8 bases. The CDR3 has 16 residues.

This clonotype was counted at least ten times. The rearrangement joins TRBV7-2 to TRBJ2-3; D gene ambiguous. V was shortened by 4 bases and J by 2 bases, with 4 bases between the two germline ends. The CDR3 sequence is 12 residues long. Germline values: CDR1 SGHTA, CDR2 FQGNSA. The CDR3 nucleotides are TGTGCCAGCAGCTCCTACACAGATACGCAGTATTTT. The encoded protein is CASSSYTDTQYF.

This clonotype was detected ten times or more. The chain recombines TRBV28 with TRBJ1-1; 9 bases align to TRBD1. The CDR3 sequence is 17 residues long. With V trimmed by 5 bases and J by 3 bases, 13 bases remained unmatched. Germline CDR1 and CDR2: MDHEN and SYDVKM. CDR3 residues: CASSPLRDRDKDTEAFF. CDR3 coding DNA: TGTGCCAGCAGTCCACTGAGGGACAGGGATAAAGACACTGAAGCTTTCTTT.

This clonotype has a count of ten or more. The rearrangement joins TRBV10-3 to TRBJ1-2; TRBD1 might be the D (5 bases). This CDR3 spans 12 amino acids. Trimming removed 8 bases from V and 8 bases from J, with 15 bases in between. CDR1 is ENHRY and CDR2 is SYGVKD in the germline V gene. The CDR3 reads CAIGQEGSGYTF. CDR3 sequence (DNA): TGTGCCATCGGTCAGGAGGGGAGCGGCTACACCTTC.

This clonotype was recorded at least ten times. This chain joins TRBV7-9 and TRBJ2-7, with D unresolved. The V gene's germline CDR1 is SEHNR and CDR2 FQNEAQ (reference sequence). The CDR3 has 12 residues. V lost 3 bases and J lost 3, with 6 bases in between. The CDR3 loop is CASSFGNYEQYF. The CDR3 nucleotides read TGTGCCAGCAGCTTTGGCAACTACGAGCAGTACTTC. Based on the CDR3 plus reference TRBV7-9 and TRBJ2-7, the full variable domain is DTGVSQNPRHKITKRGQNVTFRCDPISEHNRLYWYRQTLGQGPEFLTYFQNEAQLEKSRLLSDRFSAERPKGSFSTLEIQRTEQGDSAMYLCASSFGNYEQYFGPGTRLTVT.

This clonotype was counted at least ten times. The chain joins TRBV12-3 or TRBV12-4 to TRBJ2-5, with 8 bases that match TRBD2. V dropped 6 bases and J dropped 5; count of bases not matched to a gene: 8. The CDR3 extends over 14 amino acids. CDR3: CASSPGLAPETQYF. CDR3 in DNA: TGTGCCAGCAGCCCTGGACTAGCCCCCGAGACCCAGTACTTC.

This clonotype was detected ten times or more. This chain connects TRBV28 to TRBJ2-7; TRBD2 agrees at 7 bases. Germline V gene lookup returns CDR1 MDHEN and CDR2 SYDVKM. There are 15 residues in the CDR3. Trimming took 5 bases from V and 7 from J; bases not matched to a gene: 14. CDR3 protein: CASSPYGGEMREQYF. DNA for the CDR3: TGTGCCAGCAGTCCGTATGGGGGGGAGATGCGGGAGCAGTACTTC.

In this sample, this clonotype turned up many times. The genes are TRBV20-1 and TRBJ2-1, with TRBD1 matching 10 bases. This CDR3 comprises 14 residues. J lost 9 bases, V lost 8 bases, and 13 bases had no gene match. Germline CDR1 reads DFQATT; CDR2 reads SNEGSKA (reference sequence). The CDR3: CSSDRGQGTREQFF. In nucleotides, the CDR3 is TGCAGTTCTGACAGGGGACAGGGGACTCGTGAGCAGTTCTTC.

This clonotype has a count of ten or more. The rearrangement links TRBV10-2 to TRBJ1-1; no clear D gene. This CDR3 is built from 13 residues. The V gene lost 5 bases and the J gene lost 4 bases, with 11 bases spanning the gap. CDR1 WSHSY and CDR2 SAAADI come from the germline V gene. CDR3: CASSWTETTEAFF. The CDR3 DNA sequence: TGCGCCAGCAGTTGGACGGAAACCACTGAAGCTTTCTTT.

This clonotype was seen repeatedly, ten times or more. The chain recombines TRBV5-1 with TRBJ2-1; 10 bases match TRBD2. Per the germline V gene, CDR1 is SGHRS and CDR2 is YFSETQ. The junction had 8 bases not matched to a gene; V was cut back by 0 bases and J by 8 bases. This CDR3 contains 16 residues. The chain's CDR3 is CASSLAPSGSPYEQFF. CDR3 nucleotide sequence: TGCGCCAGCAGCTTGGCCCCTAGCGGGAGTCCCTATGAGCAGTTCTTC.

This clonotype was counted at least ten times. V gene TRBV20-1 combines with J gene TRBJ2-5; D gene unclear. V lost 5 bases to trimming and J lost 2 bases, with 15 bases between them. The CDR3 sequence is 14 residues long. The germline gives CDR1 DFQATT, CDR2 SNEGSKA (reference sequence). The CDR3 region has the DNA TGCAGTGCTCCCCTCGGTAGGATACAAGAGACCCAGTACTTC. Its protein is CSAPLGRIQETQYF.

This clonotype was picked up many times. The genes are TRBV6-2 or TRBV6-3 and TRBJ2-1; D unclear. The CDR3 consists of 15 residues. The germline V gene encodes CDR1 MNHEY and CDR2 SVGEGT. V lost 6 bases and J lost 5, with 17 bases in between. The CDR3 sequence is CASSRLLAYHNEQFF. CDR3 DNA: TGTGCCAGCAGCCGACTCTTAGCATACCACAATGAGCAGTTCTTC.

This clonotype was recorded many times. V and J are TRBV27 and TRBJ2-3, with 11 bases that match TRBD2. This CDR3 is 15 amino acids long. With V trimmed by 3 bases and J by 6 bases, 5 bases remained unmatched. Germline V CDR1 and CDR2: MNHEY, SMNVEV (reference sequence). The CDR3 DNA reads TGTGCCAGCAGTTTCCTAGCGGGAGGCGGGGATACGCAGTATTTT. This sequence encodes CASSFLAGGGDTQYF.

This clonotype was detected ten times or more. The genes are TRBV20-1 and TRBJ2-3; 8 bases are shared with TRBD2. The CDR3 sequence is 14 residues long. Germline V gives CDR1 DFQATT, CDR2 SNEGSKA (reference sequence). V gave up 2 bases and J gave up 1 base; unmatched junction bases: 2. The CDR3 nucleotides are TGCAGTGCTAGAAAAGCGGGAGGCACAGATACGCAGTATTTT. Its protein product is CSARKAGGTDTQYF.